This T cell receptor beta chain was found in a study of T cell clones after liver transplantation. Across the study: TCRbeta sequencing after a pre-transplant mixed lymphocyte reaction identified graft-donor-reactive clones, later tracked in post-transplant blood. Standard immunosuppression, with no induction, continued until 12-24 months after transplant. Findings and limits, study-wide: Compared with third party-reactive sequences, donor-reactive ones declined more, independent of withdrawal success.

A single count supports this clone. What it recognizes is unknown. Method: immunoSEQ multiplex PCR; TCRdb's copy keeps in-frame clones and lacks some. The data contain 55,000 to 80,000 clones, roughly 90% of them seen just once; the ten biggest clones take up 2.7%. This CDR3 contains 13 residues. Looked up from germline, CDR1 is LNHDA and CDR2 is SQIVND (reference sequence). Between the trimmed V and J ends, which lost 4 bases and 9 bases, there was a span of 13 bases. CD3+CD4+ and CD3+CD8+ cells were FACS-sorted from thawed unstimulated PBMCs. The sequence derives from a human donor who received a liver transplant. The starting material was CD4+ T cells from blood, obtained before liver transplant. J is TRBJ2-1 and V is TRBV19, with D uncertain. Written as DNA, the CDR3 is TGTGCCAGTAGTAGACCACCCGGCAGTGAGCAGTTCTTC. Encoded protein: CASSRPPGSEQFF.